This is a list of T cell receptor beta chains from one sample in a study of blood T cell repertoires in COVID-19. Here immunoSEQ multiplex PCR was the method, and the copy in TCRdb shows in-frame clones only, minus some. This table has a few hundred thousand clones, around 84% appearing once. The sample was PBMCs or T cells enriched from blood (not recorded which). The receptor source for this set is a man aged 25-45 years with acute COVID-19. The CDR3 runs from the conserved cysteine through the conserved F or W. The order of the fields is clone size, J gene, V gene, D gene, CDR3 protein, CDR3 DNA. The D gene is left open where the match is weak. Size values are once, few and many counts, or a class for expanded clones, and some rows have none.

. | TRBJ2-3 | TRBV7-3 | TRBD2 | CASSLSGSGYTDTQYF | TGTGCCAGCAGCTTAAGCGGTAGCGGGTACACAGATACGCAGTATTTT
few | TRBJ1-1 | TRBV19 | . | CASSIEEGGYSEAFF | TGTGCCAGTAGTATAGAAGAGGGTGGGTACTCCGAAGCTTTCTTT
. | TRBJ1-5 | TRBV6-5 | . | CASSPVIYSNQPQHF | TGTGCCAGCAGCCCCGTTATCTATAGCAATCAGCCCCAGCATTTT
. | TRBJ1-1 | TRBV3-1/TRBV3-2 | TRBD1 | CASSRTGVDEAFF | TGTGCCAGCAGCCGGACAGGGGTCGATGAAGCTTTCTTT
. | TRBJ1-2 | TRBV6-4 | . | CASSDSTFRFPSGYTF | TGTGCCAGCAGTGACTCGACTTTTCGGTTTCCCTCTGGCTACACCTTC
. | TRBJ1-1 | TRBV27 | TRBD1 | CASRKSTGETEAFF | TGTGCCAGCAGGAAATCTACAGGGGAAACTGAAGCTTTCTTT
once | TRBJ1-2 | TRBV6-5 | . | CASSYSGGYGYTF | TGTGCCAGCAGTTACTCGGGAGGCTATGGCTACACCTTC
. | TRBJ2-5 | TRBV15 | TRBD2 | CATSRGGLASQETQYF | TGTGCCACCAGCAGAGGGGGACTAGCGAGCCAAGAGACCCAGTACTTC
once | TRBJ1-2 | TRBV28 | . | CASSQIRHFTLGGYTF | TGTGCCAGCAGCCAAATCAGACACTTCACGCTTGGTGGCTACACCTTC
. | TRBJ1-6 | TRBV2 | . | CASMRQGSYNSPLHF | TGTGCCAGCATGCGGCAGGGCTCCTATAATTCACCCCTCCACTTT
. | TRBJ1-5 | TRBV27 | TRBD1 | CASSLGTGNQPQHF | TGTGCCAGCAGTTTAGGGACAGGCAATCAGCCCCAGCATTTT
. | TRBJ1-2 | TRBV4-1 | . | CASSQAGLISVGYTF | TGCGCCAGCAGCCAAGCCGGTCTCATATCCGTTGGCTACACCTTC
. | TRBJ1-5 | TRBV21-1 | . | CASSRGAGSNQPQHF | TGTGCCAGCAGCCGAGGGGCGGGGAGCAATCAGCCCCAGCATTTT
. | TRBJ2-1 | TRBV9 | . | CASSFRDNNEQFF | TGTGCCAGCAGCTTCCGGGATAACAATGAGCAGTTCTTC
. | TRBJ2-3 | TRBV11-2 | . | CASSLVGGPKDTQYF | TGTGCCAGCAGCTTAGTCGGGGGGCCTAAAGATACGCAGTATTTT
. | TRBJ1-6 | TRBV5-4 | TRBD1 | CASSLGSGGNSPLHF | TGTGCCAGCAGCTTGGGGTCAGGGGGGAATTCACCCCTCCACTTT
. | TRBJ1-4 | TRBV10-2 | TRBD1 | CASSVVTGGEKLFF | TGCGCCAGCAGTGTAGTAACAGGGGGTGAAAAACTGTTTTTT
. | TRBJ1-6 | TRBV3-1/TRBV3-2 | . | CASSQGFRGDNSPLHF | TGTGCCAGCAGCCAAGGTTTCAGGGGAGATAATTCACCCCTCCACTTT
few | TRBJ1-2 | TRBV7-2 | . | CASSLVGTDGYTF | TGTGCCAGCAGCTTAGTTGGCACCGATGGCTACACCTTC
. | TRBJ2-1 | TRBV5-1 | TRBD2 | CASSLVYAGGSGRNYNEQFF | TGTGCCAGCAGCCTCGTTTATGCGGGTGGAAGCGGGAGAAACTACAATGAGCAGTTCTTC
. | TRBJ2-2 | TRBV7-2 | TRBD1 | CASSLERQGKAGELFF | TGTGCCAGCAGCTTAGAAAGACAGGGGAAAGCCGGGGAGCTGTTTTTT
. | TRBJ2-3 | TRBV11-2 | . | CASSLVPLSTDTQYF | TGTGCCAGCAGCTTAGTTCCCCTTAGCACAGATACGCAGTATTTT
. | TRBJ2-2 | TRBV4-2 | TRBD1 | CASSPEEQGASNTGELFF | TGTGCCAGCAGCCCGGAAGAACAGGGGGCGTCGAACACCGGGGAGCTGTTTTTT
. | TRBJ2-2 | TRBV15 | TRBD2 | CATSSPALAGGIGELFF | TGTGCCACCAGCAGCCCCGCACTAGCGGGGGGAATCGGGGAGCTGTTTTTT
. | TRBJ2-1 | TRBV5-1 | TRBD2 | CASSLTTSGANEQFF | TGTGCCAGCAGCTTGACGACTAGCGGGGCCAATGAGCAGTTCTTC
. | TRBJ1-5 | TRBV6-1 | . | CASSEAPSQPQHF | TGTGCCAGCAGTGAAGCCCCTTCTCAGCCCCAGCATTTT
. | TRBJ2-4 | TRBV18 | TRBD1 | CASSPPGQINIQYF | TGTGCCAGCTCACCACCGGGACAGATAAACATTCAGTACTTC
. | TRBJ2-3 | TRBV15 | TRBD1 | CATSRDRVDTQYF | TGTGCCACCAGCAGGGACAGGGTAGATACGCAGTATTTT
. | TRBJ1-5 | TRBV19 | TRBD1 | CASSTGQGVRHQPQHF | TGTGCCAGTAGTACCGGACAGGGCGTTCGCCACCAGCCCCAGCATTTT
. | TRBJ1-1 | TRBV29-1 | . | CSVRDLEAFF | TGCAGCGTACGGGACTTGGAGGCTTTCTTT
. | TRBJ1-2 | TRBV3-1/TRBV3-2 | . | CASSPISRGFGYTF | TGTGCCAGCAGCCCAATAAGCCGGGGTTTCGGCTACACCTTC
once | TRBJ2-5 | TRBV7-2 | . | CASSLYLNLETQYF | TGTGCCAGCAGCTTATATCTTAATTTGGAGACCCAGTACTTC
. | TRBJ1-1 | TRBV6-5 | . | CASISRGEAFF | TGTGCCAGCATCTCACGGGGTGAAGCTTTCTTT
once | TRBJ1-5 | TRBV2 | . | CASRDVGGNQPQHF | TGTGCCAGCAGAGACGTCGGCGGTAATCAGCCCCAGCATTTT
. | TRBJ2-1 | TRBV29-1 | TRBD2 | CSVRLADSYNEQFF | TGCAGCGTTAGACTAGCGGACTCCTACAATGAGCAGTTCTTC
. | TRBJ1-3 | TRBV10-2 | . | CASRGDTGNTIYF | TGCGCCAGCAGAGGGGACACGGGAAACACCATATATTTT
. | TRBJ1-3 | TRBV19 | . | CASKRADAGNTIYF | TGTGCCAGTAAGCGGGCGGACGCCGGAAACACCATATATTTT
. | TRBJ1-4 | TRBV29-1 | . | CSVRRGADEKLFF | TGCAGCGTGCGCAGGGGCGCCGATGAAAAACTGTTTTTT
. | TRBJ2-3 | TRBV5-1 | TRBD1 | CASSRQGKRLGTDTQYF | TGCGCCAGCAGCCGACAGGGAAAAAGGTTGGGCACAGATACGCAGTATTTT
few | TRBJ1-1 | TRBV11-2 | . | CASSLQGLVGTEAFF | TGTGCCAGCAGCTTACAGGGGCTTGTTGGCACTGAAGCTTTCTTT